This passage covers 12 T cell receptor beta chains from one sample sequenced in a study of T cells in localized non-small cell lung cancer. Libraries were prepared by immunoSEQ multiplex PCR; TCRdb keeps only in-frame clonotypes and omits some of them. The sample consists of tens of thousands of clones, approximately 88% of them appearing once. This specimen was peripheral blood, taken before any cancer treatment. The source is a man between 40 and 70 years old with stage I squamous cell lung carcinoma.

The J gene is TRBJ1-6, the V gene TRBV6-6; no reliable D call. V was clipped by 7 bases and J by 10 bases, with 14 bases between them. Per the germline V gene, CDR1 is MNHNY and CDR2 is SVGAGI (reference sequence). The CDR3 has 13 residues. The CDR3 DNA reads TGTGCCAGCAAGGGCCCGGACTGGTCACCCCTCCACTTT. Its translation: CASKGPDWSPLHF.

J is TRBJ2-2 and V is TRBV4-1; D gene unclear. The ends were cut back, 0 bases at V and 8 bases at J, with 4 bases in the middle. This CDR3 spans 12 amino acids. Germline V gene sequence: CDR1 MGHRA, CDR2 YSYEKL. CDR3 nucleotide sequence: TGCGCCAGCAGCCAAGATTGGGGGGAGCTGTTTTTT. Protein sequence: CASSQDWGELFF.

This chain joins TRBV6-1 and TRBJ2-1; no firm D call. CDR1 MNHNS and CDR2 SASEGT come from the germline V gene. Trimming took 6 bases from V and 5 from J, leaving 14 bases between them. This CDR3 has 14 amino acids. The CDR3 DNA reads TGTGCCAGCAGCGATTTGGCAGGTAACAATGAGCAGTTCTTC. Protein product: CASSDLAGNNEQFF.

This clone was found a few times. This sequence joins TRBV7-8 and TRBJ1-1; maybe TRBD1 (5 bases). The CDR3 sequence is 15 residues long. The V gene's germline CDR1 is SGHVS and CDR2 FQNEAQ. Trimming removed 5 bases at V and 1 base at J, with 14 bases between. CDR3 nucleotide sequence: TGTGCCAGCAGCCCCGGGGCAGGGACGAACACTGAAGCTTTCTTT. Protein: CASSPGAGTNTEAFF.

This chain joins TRBV5-1 and TRBJ2-1, with D possibly called TRBD1 or TRBD2 (5 bases each). The CDR3 sequence is 14 residues long. V was cut by 4 bases and J by 0 bases, with 8 bases left in between. Germline V gene sequence: CDR1 SGHRS, CDR2 YFSETQ. The CDR3 loop reads CASSGGSSYNEQFF. In DNA form, the CDR3 reads TGCGCCAGCAGCGGGGGAAGCTCCTACAATGAGCAGTTCTTC.

This sequence joins TRBV30 and TRBJ1-5, with 9 bases fitting TRBD1. Germline assignment: CDR1 GTSNPN and CDR2 SVGIG (reference sequence). The trim removed 2 bases at V and 5 bases at J, leaving 4 bases unmatched. The CDR3 contains 14 residues. The DNA of the CDR3 is TGTGCCTGGAGTTCCGACAGGGGGTATCAGCCCCAGCATTTT. This translates into CAWSSDRGYQPQHF.

This clone was recorded once. V and J are TRBV30 and TRBJ2-2; 8 positions match TRBD1. The CDR3 spans 15 residues. Germline V gene sequence: CDR1 GTSNPN, CDR2 SVGIG (reference sequence). Losses at the gene ends were 0 bases for V and 5 bases for J; bases not matched to a gene: 5. Here the CDR3 DNA reads TGTGCCTGGAGTGTACAACAGGGGGTAACCGGGGAGCTGTTTTTT. It yields the protein CAWSVQQGVTGELFF.

The chain couples TRBV28 to TRBJ1-4; 7 bases agree with TRBD1. This CDR3 spans 16 amino acids. With 3 bases clipped from V and 0 bases from J, the junction kept 4 bases outside the gene matches. CDR1 MDHEN and CDR2 SYDVKM come from the germline V gene. CDR3 amino acids: CASSLRGTATNEKLFF. CDR3 bases: TGTGCCAGCAGTTTGAGGGGGACAGCAACTAATGAAAAACTGTTTTTT.

This clone was counted a few times. V is TRBV30 and J is TRBJ1-4; D is ambiguous. CDR1 and CDR2 from the germline V gene are GTSNPN and SVGIG (reference sequence). The CDR3 covers 15 residues. Trimming took 2 bases from V and 2 from J, leaving 12 bases between them. CDR3 region: CAWSPSGRTNEKLFF. The CDR3 region has the DNA TGTGCCTGGAGTCCCTCCGGGCGGACTAATGAAAAACTGTTTTTT.

V and J are TRBV6-1 and TRBJ1-5; the match to TRBD1 covers 11 bases. Trimming removed 4 bases from V and 1 base from J; junction bases left unmatched: 3. Germline assignment: CDR1 MNHNS and CDR2 SASEGT. This CDR3 has 16 residues. CDR3 loop: CASSGRDRGSNQPQHF. In nucleotides, the CDR3 is TGTGCCAGCAGTGGAAGGGACAGGGGGAGCAATCAGCCCCAGCATTTT.

The chain couples TRBV28 to TRBJ2-5; TRBD1 matches at 9 bases. The germline gives CDR1 MDHEN, CDR2 SYDVKM. This CDR3 has 15 amino acids. Trimming at V came to 8 bases and at J to 1 base, leaving 8 bases not matched to a gene. Here the CDR3 DNA reads TGTGCCAGCGGCACCCTACAGGGGGCCCAAGAGACCCAGTACTTC. Encoded protein: CASGTLQGAQETQYF.

CDR3 DNA: TGCAGCGTTGAATTGGGGAAAGGGGCTTACGAGCAGTACTTC. Residues: CSVELGKGAYEQYF. This sequence joins TRBV29-1 and TRBJ2-7, with D possibly being TRBD1 (5 bases). V lost 2 bases to trimming and J lost 4 bases, with 15 bases between them. The length of the CDR3 is 14 residues. CDR1 and CDR2 from the germline V gene are SQVTM and ANQGSEA.